A selection of T cell receptor beta chains follows, all from one sample in a study of cytomegalovirus exposure and HLA in healthy donors. TCRdb's copy holds only in-frame clones and misses some; the assay was immunoSEQ multiplex PCR. The data hold about 160,000 clones, with about 81% observed a single time. The sample was PBMCs. All receptors derive from a girl aged 5-17 years in good health and CMV-seropositive. CDR3s include the opening cysteine and the closing phenylalanine or tryptophan. Each record gives: V gene, CDR3 protein.

>TRBV4-3
CASSSGGGGAGNEQFF
>TRBV7-6
CASSRGQIDHNEQFF
>TRBV27
CASSSLPGTGEVDQPQHF
>TRBV5-6
CASTPGGPYGYTF
>TRBV21-1
CASMARTPETTYSYEQYF
>TRBV5-1
CASRPGENEQFF
>TRBV6-6
CASSPGTSGYEQYF
>TRBV10-3
CAISGLTGSNEQYF
>TRBV19
CASSRRYLGQGRIGTDTQYF
>TRBV28
CASGTSGYNEQFF
>TRBV7-6
CASSPSADQPQHF
>TRBV15
CATSRDAYRDRDYEQYF
>TRBV10-2
CASSELAGDRTGELFF
>TRBV25-1
CASSKPGQGRNEQFF
>TRBV18
CASSPTIYEQYF